This TCR beta chain stems from a study of T cells in Graves' hyperthyroidism and ophthalmopathy. As concerns this clonotype: Its cognate antigen is unknown.

The PBMCs were sourced from fresh peripheral blood (about 9.7 ml). Researchers amplified the TCR beta CDR3 regions from RNA transcripts. HTBI primers were employed in a first-round RT-PCR of the TCR CDR3. TCRdb re-called the multiplex PCR reads through MiXCR, storing one row per CDR3 protein. The table has some 760,000 distinct CDR3 sequences, approximately 15% seen once. This CDR3 comprises 15 residues. The germline V gene encodes CDR1 LNHDA and CDR2 SQIVND (reference sequence). V was clipped by 7 bases and J by 7 bases; unmatched bases: 13. Findings and limits, study-wide: Blood also contained most expanded thyroid clonotypes above 0.001. Ophthalmopathy cases were set apart from stable hyperthyroidism by a 13 V-J model. The model anticipated ophthalmopathy a median about 6.5 months pre-onset.

This sequence originates from a woman in her late teens or twenties with Graves' hyperthyroidism. This rearrangement joins TRBV19 to TRBJ2-1, with TRBD1 matching over 7 bases. The source material was blood. The CDR3 spells CASNSDRANRNEQFF. The DNA of the CDR3 is TGTGCCAGTAACTCAGACAGGGCGAATAGAAATGAGCAGTTCTTC.